These 28 T cell receptor beta chains were sequenced from one sample in a study of cytomegalovirus exposure and HLA in healthy donors. TCRdb keeps only in-frame clones here, not all; method: immunoSEQ multiplex PCR. The sample shows hundreds of thousands of clones, about 88% of them seen only once. The specimen was PBMCs. The receptor set was obtained from a man younger than 30 in good health and CMV-seropositive.

J is TRBJ1-1 and V is TRBV10-3, with D unclear. The CDR3 sequence is 12 residues long. V lost 10 bases and J lost 5, with 14 bases in between. The germline V gene encodes CDR1 ENHRY and CDR2 SYGVKD. CDR3 nucleotide sequence: TGTGCCACCGGACGGGAGGGTACTGAAGCTTTCTTT. Encoded protein: CATGREGTEAFF.

The chain has TRBV18 and TRBJ2-1, with D possibly TRBD1 on 5 matching bases. The germline V and J ends were trimmed by 0 bases and 6 bases, with 9 bases remaining between them. The length of the CDR3 is 14 residues. CDR1 KGHSH and CDR2 LQKENI come from the germline V gene. CDR3 residues: CASSPPARANEQFF. Written as DNA, the CDR3 is TGTGCCAGCTCACCACCGGCCAGGGCCAATGAGCAGTTCTTC. Combining the CDR3 with reference TRBV18 and TRBJ2-1 gives the whole variable domain NAGVMQNPRHLVRRRGQEARLRCSPMKGHSHVYWYRQLPEEGLKFMVYLQKENIIDESGMPKERFSAEFPKEGPSILRIQQVVRGDSAAYFCASSPPARANEQFFGPGTRLTVL.

The chain employs TRBV7-2 and TRBJ1-2, with D possibly being TRBD1 (6 bases). This CDR3 has 13 amino acids. V lost 4 bases, J lost 6 bases, and 12 bases lay in between. The V gene's germline CDR1 is SGHTA and CDR2 FQGNSA. The CDR3: CASSSDRRNGYTF. The CDR3, as DNA: TGTGCCAGCAGCTCTGACAGGCGTAATGGCTACACCTTC.

This clone was recorded once. DNA of the CDR3: TGTGCCACCAGCGGGCCCTCCGGACTAGCGGGAGGCAATGAGCAGTTCTTC. It is translated as CATSGPSGLAGGNEQFF. This chain uses TRBV15 with TRBJ2-1; 14 bases are shared with TRBD2. The ends lost 5 bases at V and 6 bases at J; junction bases unmatched: 9. Germline V gene sequence: CDR1 LNHNV, CDR2 YYDKDF (reference sequence). The CDR3 runs 17 residues. Filled out from reference TRBV15 and TRBJ2-1, the complete variable domain reads DAMVIQNPRYQVTQFGKPVTLSCSQTLNHNVMYWYQQKSSQAPKLLFHYYDKDFNNEADTPDNFQSRRPNTSFCFLDIRSPGLGDTAMYLCATSGPSGLAGGNEQFFGPGTRLTVL.

This chain connects TRBV5-4 to TRBJ1-1, with D unresolved. CDR3 size: 15 residues. In germline, CDR1 is SGHNT, CDR2 YYREEE (reference sequence). Trimming left V 4 bases short and J 6 bases short, with 19 bases between. The CDR3 DNA follows: TGTGCCAGCAGCCCCCGTGCGACTGTTGTCTCTGAAGCTTTCTTT. It is translated as CASSPRATVVSEAFF.

The chain couples TRBV27 to TRBJ2-2, with 11 positions matching TRBD1. This CDR3 has 16 amino acids. The V gene's germline CDR1 is MNHEY and CDR2 SMNVEV (reference sequence). The V segment lost 4 bases and the J segment 4 bases; nucleotides outside the gene matches: 5. CDR3 amino acids: CASSYRDRGSTGELFF. The DNA for the CDR3 is TGTGCCAGCAGTTACCGGGACAGGGGGAGCACCGGGGAGCTGTTTTTT.

The V gene is TRBV27, the J gene TRBJ2-2; TRBD2 is a possible D gene (6 bases). The CDR3 has 15 residues. CDR1 and CDR2 from the germline V gene are MNHEY and SMNVEV (reference sequence). Trimming removed 5 bases at V and 6 bases at J, with 16 bases between. CDR3 sequence: CASSLLEGGPGELFF. Here the CDR3 DNA reads TGTGCCAGCAGTCTTCTCGAGGGAGGCCCCGGGGAGCTGTTTTTT.

The rearrangement links TRBV19 to TRBJ2-7; 7 positions match TRBD2. V trimming: 3 bases; J trimming: 0 bases; junction bases outside the gene matches: 5. The CDR3 contains 15 residues. The germline V gene has CDR1 LNHDA and CDR2 SQIVND (reference sequence). CDR3 DNA sequence: TGTGCCAGTAGTATTCTAGCGGCCCCCTCCTACGAGCAGTACTTC. Residues: CASSILAAPSYEQYF.

The V gene is TRBV7-9, the J gene TRBJ1-1, with D perhaps TRBD1 (6 bases). The CDR3 is 14 amino acids. V was pared by 5 bases and J by 3 bases, with 13 bases between. Germline V gene lookup returns CDR1 SEHNR and CDR2 FQNEAQ (reference sequence). Here the CDR3 reads CASSLNTGYTEAFF. The CDR3, as DNA: TGTGCCAGCAGCCTAAATACAGGGTACACTGAAGCTTTCTTT.

The chain recombines TRBV4-2 with TRBJ2-3, with D hard to call. In germline, CDR1 is LGHNA, CDR2 YNFKEQ. V was pared by 0 bases and J by 2 bases, with 9 bases between. CDR3 length equals 15 residues. The CDR3 DNA is TGTGCCAGCAGCCAAGAGTCGGCGGACACAGATACGCAGTATTTT. It encodes CASSQESADTDTQYF.

The chain combines TRBV15 with TRBJ2-7; D may be TRBD1 or TRBD2 (5 bases each). The germline gives CDR1 LNHNV, CDR2 YYDKDF (reference sequence). The CDR3 loop spans 12 amino acids. V was cut by 7 bases and J by 0 bases, with 7 bases left in between. CDR3 in amino acids: CATKGSSYEQYF. The CDR3 DNA follows: TGTGCCACCAAGGGGAGCTCCTACGAGCAGTACTTC.

This chain joins TRBV27 and TRBJ2-1; TRBD2 is a possible D gene (6 bases). CDR1 and CDR2 from the germline V gene are MNHEY and SMNVEV (reference sequence). Trimming took 2 bases from V and 15 from J, leaving 11 bases between them. The length of the CDR3 is 11 residues. The CDR3 sequence: CASSLLGRLFF. The CDR3 region has the DNA TGTGCCAGCAGTTTACTGGGGAGGCTGTTCTTC.

This clone appeared once. This chain links TRBV5-1 with TRBJ1-1; 9 nucleotides match TRBD1. Losses at the gene ends were 4 bases for V and 2 bases for J; bases not matched to a gene: 6. CDR1 is SGHRS, CDR2 YFSETQ, per germline. This CDR3 comprises 15 residues. In DNA form, the CDR3 reads TGCGCCAGCAGCCCTAGGGGACAGGGAAACACTGAAGCTTTCTTT. Amino acid sequence: CASSPRGQGNTEAFF.

This clone appeared once. The chain carries TRBV5-1 and TRBJ2-2, with 10 bases identical to TRBD2. There are 16 residues in the CDR3. The V segment lost 3 bases and the J segment 5 bases; nucleotides outside the gene matches: 7. CDR1 and CDR2 from the germline V gene are SGHRS and YFSETQ. DNA for the CDR3: TGCGCCAGCAGCTACAGCGGGGGGGCTAGGACCGGGGAGCTGTTTTTT. It encodes CASSYSGGARTGELFF.

Details on this clone: Compared with germline, one end of the junction differs, possibly owing to a read error. The CDR3 loop is CANSYSRTGADEKLFF. CDR3 coding DNA: TGTGCCAACAGTTACTCCAGGACAGGGGCTGATGAAAAACTGTTTTTT. This chain uses TRBV6-6 with TRBJ1-4; 9 bases match TRBD1. The CDR3 is 16 amino acids. Germline V gene data show CDR1 as MNHNY and CDR2 as SVGAGI (reference sequence).

The chain uses TRBV6-1 and TRBJ1-5; D gene uncertain. The CDR3 has 16 residues. V was clipped by 1 base and J by 0 bases, with 10 bases between them. Germline CDR1 is MNHNS and CDR2 is SASEGT. CDR3 in amino acids: CASSEVVGYSNQPQHF. The DNA for the CDR3 is TGTGCCAGCAGTGAAGTCGTCGGCTATAGCAATCAGCCCCAGCATTTT.

V is TRBV7-8 and J is TRBJ2-3; D is perhaps TRBD1 or TRBD2 (5 bases each). This CDR3 has 16 residues. Germline V gives CDR1 SGHVS, CDR2 FQNEAQ. The V and J ends lost 1 base and 0 bases respectively, with 11 bases between them. Written as DNA, the CDR3 is TGTGCCAGCAGCTTAGACCTCTGGGGGAGCACAGATACGCAGTATTTT. It encodes CASSLDLWGSTDTQYF. The full variable domain, completed using reference TRBV7-8 and TRBJ2-3, is GAGVSQSPRYKVAKRGQDVALRCDPISGHVSLFWYQQALGQGPEFLTYFQNEAQLDKSGLPSDRFFAERPEGSVSTLKIQRTQQEDSAVYLCASSLDLWGSTDTQYFGPGTRLTVL.

The CDR3 is CASSYSGRAFF. The DNA for the CDR3 is TGTGCCAGCAGTTACTCGGGAAGGGCTTTCTTT. The chain uses TRBV6-5 and TRBJ1-1; D is unclear. Between the trimmed V and J ends, which lost 0 bases and 11 bases, there was a span of 7 bases. CDR1 and CDR2 (germline): MNHEY, SVGAGI. The CDR3 contains 11 residues.

CDR3 in amino acids: CASSLDGTPGRGYTF. The CDR3 DNA sequence: TGTGCCAGCAGCTTAGATGGGACCCCGGGCCGGGGCTACACCTTC. This rearrangement joins TRBV7-2 to TRBJ1-2, with D perhaps matching TRBD1 (5 bases). Germline V gene sequence: CDR1 SGHTA, CDR2 FQGNSA. The length of the CDR3 is 15 residues. Trimming took 1 base from V and 8 from J, leaving 17 bases between them.

The chain uses TRBV2 and TRBJ1-2; D is undetermined. The germline V gene has CDR1 SNHLY and CDR2 FYNNEI. CDR3 length: 15 residues. V was pared by 6 bases and J by 4 bases, with 18 bases between. CDR3 in DNA: TGTGCCAGCAGCGAATCATCTAGGGCGAGCTATGGCTACACCTTC. Its translation is CASSESSRASYGYTF.

The V and J genes are TRBV5-1 and TRBJ1-2; D remains ambiguous. The CDR3 is made up of 13 amino acids. The V end was cut by 1 base, the J end by 3 bases, with 7 bases between. Germline-derived CDR1 and CDR2 are SGHRS and YFSETQ. The CDR3 sequence: CASSLQEYYGYTF. The CDR3 DNA reads TGCGCCAGCAGCTTGCAGGAGTACTATGGCTACACCTTC. The variable domain in full, with the rest retrieved from reference TRBV5-1 and TRBJ1-2, is KAGVTQTPRYLIKTRGQQVTLSCSPISGHRSVSWYQQTPGQGLQFLFEYFSETQRNKGNFPGRFSGRQFSNSRSEMNVSTLELGDSALYLCASSLQEYYGYTFGSGTRLTVV.

DNA for the CDR3: TGCGCCAGCAGCCTGGGGATGGGACTCTATGGCTACACCTTC. It yields the protein CASSLGMGLYGYTF. This rearrangement joins TRBV5-1 to TRBJ1-2; a weak D match, TRBD1 (5 bases). The CDR3 has 14 amino acids. CDR1 SGHRS and CDR2 YFSETQ come from the germline V gene. V was pared by 4 bases and J by 4 bases, with 14 bases between.

This chain links TRBV25-1 with TRBJ2-5; 8 nucleotides align to TRBD1. Germline trimming cut 4 bases from V and 5 bases from J; bases unmatched to any gene: 9. CDR3 length: 15 residues. The germline V gene encodes CDR1 MGHDK and CDR2 SYGVNS. CDR3 region: CASSALDRVYETQYF. CDR3 nucleotide sequence: TGTGCCAGCAGTGCCTTGGACAGGGTGTATGAGACCCAGTACTTC.

Here the CDR3 reads CASSVEGLSYEQYF. The CDR3 nucleotides are TGTGCCAGCAGCGTAGAAGGCCTCTCCTACGAGCAGTACTTC. The chain has TRBV9 and TRBJ2-7; D ambiguous. The V gene lost 0 bases and the J gene lost 0 bases, with 7 bases spanning the gap. This CDR3 comprises 14 residues. Germline CDR1 is SGDLS and CDR2 is YYNGEE.

The J gene is TRBJ2-7, the V gene TRBV27; TRBD2 agrees at 10 bases. Germline V gene sequence: CDR1 MNHEY, CDR2 SMNVEV (reference sequence). V lost 6 bases and J lost 3; bases outside the gene matches: 8. CDR3 length: 15 amino acids. CDR3: CASSHISGRSYEQYF. CDR3 in DNA: TGTGCCAGCAGCCATATTAGCGGGAGGAGCTACGAGCAGTACTTC.

The rearrangement uses TRBV4-1 and TRBJ1-2, with unresolved D. Trimming left V 1 base short and J 5 bases short, with 14 bases between. The length of the CDR3 is 15 residues. Germline V gene sequence: CDR1 MGHRA, CDR2 YSYEKL. CDR3 nucleotide sequence: TGCGCCAGCAGCCAAGGCTACGGGGTTGGGTATGGCTACACCTTC. It specifies CASSQGYGVGYGYTF.

This clone was counted once. The CDR3 loop is CASSQLPGGEQYF. The CDR3 DNA reads as TGTGCCAGCAGCCAACTTCCGGGGGGGGAGCAGTACTTC. This chain links TRBV7-2 with TRBJ2-5, with 8 bases that match TRBD2. The germline V gene encodes CDR1 SGHTA and CDR2 FQGNSA. The CDR3 is made up of 13 amino acids. Trimming removed 5 bases from V and 11 bases from J; junction bases left unmatched: 10.

The CDR3 sequence is CASRPNSTDAHYGYTF. The DNA for the CDR3 is TGTGCCAGCAGACCAAACTCGACAGACGCCCACTATGGCTACACCTTC. The chain is built from TRBV7-9 and TRBJ1-2, with D perhaps TRBD1 (5 bases). Germline CDR1 SEHNR, CDR2 FQNEAQ (reference sequence). The CDR3 spans 16 residues. V lost 6 bases and J lost 3, with 20 bases in between.